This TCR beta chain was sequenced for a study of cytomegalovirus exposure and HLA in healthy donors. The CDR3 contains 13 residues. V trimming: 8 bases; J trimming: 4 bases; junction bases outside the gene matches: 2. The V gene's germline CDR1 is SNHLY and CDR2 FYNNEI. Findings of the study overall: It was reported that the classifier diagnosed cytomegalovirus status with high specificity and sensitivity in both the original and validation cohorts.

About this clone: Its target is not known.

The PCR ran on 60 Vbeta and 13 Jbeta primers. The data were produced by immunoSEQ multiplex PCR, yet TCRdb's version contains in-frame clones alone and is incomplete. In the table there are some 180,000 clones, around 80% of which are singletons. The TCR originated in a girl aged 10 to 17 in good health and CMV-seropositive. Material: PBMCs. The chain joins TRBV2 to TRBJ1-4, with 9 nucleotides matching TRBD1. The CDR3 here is CASGQGYNEKLFF. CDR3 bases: TGTGCCAGCGGACAGGGGTATAATGAAAAACTGTTTTTT.